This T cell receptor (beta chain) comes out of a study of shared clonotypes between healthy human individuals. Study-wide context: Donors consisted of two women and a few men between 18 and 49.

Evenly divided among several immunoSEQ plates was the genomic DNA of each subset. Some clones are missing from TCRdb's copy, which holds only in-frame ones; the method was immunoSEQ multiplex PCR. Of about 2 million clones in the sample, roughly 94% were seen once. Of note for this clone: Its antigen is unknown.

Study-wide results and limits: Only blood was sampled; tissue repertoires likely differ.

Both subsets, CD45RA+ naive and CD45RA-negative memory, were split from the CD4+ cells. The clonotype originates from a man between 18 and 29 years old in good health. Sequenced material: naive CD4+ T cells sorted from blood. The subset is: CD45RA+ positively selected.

CDR3: CASSQVGGSSYNEQFF. For the CDR3, the DNA is TGTGCCAGCAGCCAAGTCGGCGGTAGCTCCTACAATGAGCAGTTCTTC. V gene TRBV7-2 combines with J gene TRBJ2-1; no clear D. Germline values: CDR1 SGHTA, CDR2 FQGNSA. Between the trimmed V and J ends, which lost 5 bases and 0 bases, there was a span of 14 bases. The CDR3 totals 16 residues.